This T cell receptor (beta chain) was documented in a study of blood T cell repertoires in COVID-19 (dated by TCRdb to 2020 to 2022). As for the study more broadly: Collaborator samples came from the United States, Italy and Spain and covered acute and convalescent phases of COVID-19. The dataset comprised deeply sampled blood TCRbeta repertoires from subjects exposed to, actively infected with, or recovered from COVID-19. The repertoires were released in a freely available public database intended as a resource for research on the immune response to SARS-CoV-2. The prospective study material was composed of cDNA or gDNA derived from T cells, B-cell-depleted T cells, or PBMCs. HLA class I and class II types, where available, came from metadata supplied by the sample provider rather than from assay-based typing. The sample metadata nearly always contained a de-identified subject ID, COVID-19 status, age in years and sex. Samples were obtained from the ongoing ImmuneRACE study (first 160 participants) and from over a thousand subjects provided by 6 global collaborators. General conclusions and limits of the study: How much clinical and demographic metadata was included differed by source and by participant, and the metadata was provided uncurated.

One collaborating source in Seattle enrolled patients while the patients were actively infected and followed the patients over time throughout the course of disease. Collaborating institutions collected whole blood in K2EDTA tubes following their own protocols. For TCRbeta analysis, collaborator samples were shipped as frozen whole blood, as isolated PBMCs, or as DNA extracted from either sample type. Counted from cysteine to phenylalanine, this CDR3 has 14 amino acids. Just CDR3 DNA is preserved here, 42 bases in frame from base 1. V is clipped by 3 bases and J by 1 base, and the sequence between their germline boundaries is 9 bases long. CDR1 and CDR2 are read off the germline V gene (reference sequence) as LNHDA and SQIVND. TCRbeta CDR3 regions were amplified from genomic DNA by means of the immunoSEQ Assay, a bias-controlled multiplex PCR. For the original study's pipeline: Within the assay, amplification of reference gene primers was used to estimate how many nucleated cells each sample contained. To quantify the absolute abundance of each unique TCRbeta CDR3 rearrangement, sequence reads were collapsed and filtered. For each sample, productive Simpson clonality was calculated as the square root of Simpson's diversity index across productive rearrangements. TCRdb limited this immuneACCESS table to in-frame rearrangements with V and J called. A share of clones is missing; checked studies link under half to unresolved V genes, and the rest is unexplained. That table furnishes V, J and clone size, whereas the DNA furnished D and trimming. This sample gives some 70,000 clones in total; approximately 86% of them show up just once. The top ten clones comprise 16% of the sample.

A note on this clone: Which antigen it targets is not known. No qualities accompany the bases; no much larger clone lies one base away.

The TCR originated in a middle-aged man with COVID-19, enrolled during active disease. The chain links TRBV19 with TRBJ1-1; TRBD1 is perhaps the D gene, given 5 matching bases. What was sequenced was peripheral blood. The sequenced DNA is TGTGCCAGTAGTATGGGGCGGTGGAACACTGAAGCTTTCTTT. The encoded protein is CASSMGRWNTEAFF.